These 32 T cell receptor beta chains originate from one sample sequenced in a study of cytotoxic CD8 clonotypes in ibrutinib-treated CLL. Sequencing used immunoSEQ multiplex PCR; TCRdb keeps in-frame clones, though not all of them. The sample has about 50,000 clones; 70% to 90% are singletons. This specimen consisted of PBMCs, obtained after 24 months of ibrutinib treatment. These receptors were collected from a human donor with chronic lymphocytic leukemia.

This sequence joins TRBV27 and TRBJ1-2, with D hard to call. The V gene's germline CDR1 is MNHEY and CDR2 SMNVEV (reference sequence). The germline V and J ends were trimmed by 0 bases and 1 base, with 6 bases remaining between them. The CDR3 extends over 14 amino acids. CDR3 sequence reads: CASSLSWGNYGYTF. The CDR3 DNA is TGTGCCAGCAGTTTATCGTGGGGTAACTATGGCTACACCTTC.

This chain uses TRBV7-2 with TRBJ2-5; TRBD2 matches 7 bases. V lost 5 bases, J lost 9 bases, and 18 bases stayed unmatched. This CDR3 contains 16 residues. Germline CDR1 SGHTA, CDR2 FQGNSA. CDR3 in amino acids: CASSRYSGRARGAQYF. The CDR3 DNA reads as TGTGCCAGCAGCCGTTATAGCGGGCGGGCCCGCGGGGCCCAGTACTTC.

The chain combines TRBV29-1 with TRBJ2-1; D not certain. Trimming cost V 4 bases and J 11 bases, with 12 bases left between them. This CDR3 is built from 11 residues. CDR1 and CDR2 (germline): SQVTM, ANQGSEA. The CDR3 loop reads CSVAWQQKQFF. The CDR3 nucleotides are TGCAGCGTTGCTTGGCAGCAGAAGCAGTTCTTC.

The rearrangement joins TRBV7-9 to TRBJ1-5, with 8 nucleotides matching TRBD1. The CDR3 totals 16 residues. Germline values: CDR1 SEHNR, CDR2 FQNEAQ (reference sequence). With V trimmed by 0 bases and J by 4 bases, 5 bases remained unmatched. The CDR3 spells CASSLASGGRNQPQHF. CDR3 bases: TGTGCCAGCAGCTTAGCCTCAGGGGGCAGAAATCAGCCCCAGCATTTT.

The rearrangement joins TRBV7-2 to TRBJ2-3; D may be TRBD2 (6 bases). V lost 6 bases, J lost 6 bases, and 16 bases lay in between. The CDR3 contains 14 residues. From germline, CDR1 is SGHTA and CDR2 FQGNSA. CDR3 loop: CASSWPGAPDTQYF. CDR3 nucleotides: TGTGCCAGCAGTTGGCCGGGAGCACCGGATACGCAGTATTTT.

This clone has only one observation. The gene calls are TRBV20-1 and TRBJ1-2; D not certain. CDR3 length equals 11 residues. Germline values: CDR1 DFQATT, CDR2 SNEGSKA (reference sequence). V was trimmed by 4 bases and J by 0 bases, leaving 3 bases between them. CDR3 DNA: TGCAGTGCTACGACTAACTATGGCTACACCTTC. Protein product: CSATTNYGYTF.

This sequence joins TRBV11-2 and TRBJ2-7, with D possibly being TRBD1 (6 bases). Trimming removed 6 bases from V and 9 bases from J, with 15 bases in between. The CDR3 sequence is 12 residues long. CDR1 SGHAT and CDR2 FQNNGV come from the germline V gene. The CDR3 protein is CASRPGQLGQYF. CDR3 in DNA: TGTGCCAGCAGACCAGGACAGCTGGGGCAGTACTTC.

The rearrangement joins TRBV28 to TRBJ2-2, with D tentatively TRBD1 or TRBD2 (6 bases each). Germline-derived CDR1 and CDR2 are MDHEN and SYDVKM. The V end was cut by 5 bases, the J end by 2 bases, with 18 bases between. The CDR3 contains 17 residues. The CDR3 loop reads CASSLPGAVLNTGELFF. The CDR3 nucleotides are TGTGCCAGCAGTCTTCCGGGGGCGGTCCTTAACACCGGGGAGCTGTTTTTT. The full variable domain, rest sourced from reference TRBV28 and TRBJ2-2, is DVKVTQSSRYLVKRTGEKVFLECVQDMDHENMFWYRQDPGLGLRLIYFSYDVKMKEKGDIPEGYSVSREKKERFSLILESASTNQTSMYLCASSLPGAVLNTGELFFGEGSRLTVL.

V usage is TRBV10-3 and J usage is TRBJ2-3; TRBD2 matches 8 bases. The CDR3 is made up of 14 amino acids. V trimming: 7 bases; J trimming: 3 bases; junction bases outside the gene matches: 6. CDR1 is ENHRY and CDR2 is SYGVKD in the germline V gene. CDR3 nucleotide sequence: TGTGCCATCAAGACGGGAGGGCCGACAGATACGCAGTATTTT. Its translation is CAIKTGGPTDTQYF.

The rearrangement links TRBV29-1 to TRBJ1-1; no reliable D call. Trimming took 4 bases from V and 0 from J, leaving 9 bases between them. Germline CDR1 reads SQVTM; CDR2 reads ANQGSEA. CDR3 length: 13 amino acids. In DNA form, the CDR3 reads TGCAGCGTTGGAGGTCGGATGAACACTGAAGCTTTCTTT. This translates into CSVGGRMNTEAFF.

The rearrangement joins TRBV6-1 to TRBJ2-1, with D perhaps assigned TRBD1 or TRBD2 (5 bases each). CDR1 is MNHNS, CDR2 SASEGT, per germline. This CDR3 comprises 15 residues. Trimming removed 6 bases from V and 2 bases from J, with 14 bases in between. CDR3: CASRWGYDPYNEQFF. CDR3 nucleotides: TGTGCCAGCAGGTGGGGGTACGATCCCTACAATGAGCAGTTCTTC.

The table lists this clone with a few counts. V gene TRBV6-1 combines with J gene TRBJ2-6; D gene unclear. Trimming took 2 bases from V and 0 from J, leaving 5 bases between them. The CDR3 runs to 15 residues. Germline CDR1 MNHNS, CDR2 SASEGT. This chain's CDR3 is CASSETGSGANVLTF. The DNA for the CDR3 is TGTGCCAGCAGTGAAACCGGCTCTGGGGCCAACGTCCTGACTTTC.

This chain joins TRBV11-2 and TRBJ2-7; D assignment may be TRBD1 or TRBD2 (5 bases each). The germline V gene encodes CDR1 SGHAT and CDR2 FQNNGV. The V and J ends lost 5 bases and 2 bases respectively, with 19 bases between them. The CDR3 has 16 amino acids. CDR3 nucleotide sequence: TGTGCCAGCAGCCACGGGACCTACGGGGTACCCTACGAGCAGTACTTC. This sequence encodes CASSHGTYGVPYEQYF.

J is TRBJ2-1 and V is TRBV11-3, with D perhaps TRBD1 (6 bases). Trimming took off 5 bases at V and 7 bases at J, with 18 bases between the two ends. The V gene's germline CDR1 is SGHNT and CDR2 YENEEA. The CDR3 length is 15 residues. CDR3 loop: CASSISGTQGNEQFF. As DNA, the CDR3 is TGTGCCAGCAGCATCTCCGGGACCCAGGGGAATGAGCAGTTCTTC.

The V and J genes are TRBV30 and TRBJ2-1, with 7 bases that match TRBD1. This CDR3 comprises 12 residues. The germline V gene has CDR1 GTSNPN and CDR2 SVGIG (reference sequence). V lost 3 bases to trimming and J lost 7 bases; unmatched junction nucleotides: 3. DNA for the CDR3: TGTGCCTGGAGCGAACAGGGGAATGAGCAGTTCTTC. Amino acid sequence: CAWSEQGNEQFF.

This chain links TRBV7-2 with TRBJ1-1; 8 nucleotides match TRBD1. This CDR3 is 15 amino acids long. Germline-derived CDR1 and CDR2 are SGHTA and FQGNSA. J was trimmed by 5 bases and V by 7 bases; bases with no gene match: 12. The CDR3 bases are TGTGCCAGCACCGGTAGCGGACAGGGAGGAACTGAAGCTTTCTTT. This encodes CASTGSGQGGTEAFF.

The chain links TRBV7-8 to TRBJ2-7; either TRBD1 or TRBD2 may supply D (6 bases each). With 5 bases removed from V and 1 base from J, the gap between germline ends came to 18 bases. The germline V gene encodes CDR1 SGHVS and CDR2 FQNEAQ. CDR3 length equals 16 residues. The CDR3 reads CASSPGSGTLSYEQYF. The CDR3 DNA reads TGTGCCAGCAGCCCCGGGAGTGGGACACTTTCCTACGAGCAGTACTTC.

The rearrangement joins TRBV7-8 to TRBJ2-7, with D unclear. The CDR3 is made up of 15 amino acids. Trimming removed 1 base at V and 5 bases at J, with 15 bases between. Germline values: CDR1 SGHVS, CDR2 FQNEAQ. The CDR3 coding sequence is TGTGCCAGCAGCTTAGGTTCCCTAGAAAGGAACGAGCAGTACTTC. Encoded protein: CASSLGSLERNEQYF.

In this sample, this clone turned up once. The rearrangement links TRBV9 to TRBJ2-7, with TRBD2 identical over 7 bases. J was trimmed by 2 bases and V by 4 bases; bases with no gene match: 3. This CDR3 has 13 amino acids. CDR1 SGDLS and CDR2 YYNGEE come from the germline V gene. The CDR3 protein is CASSPGGPYEQYF. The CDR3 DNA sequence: TGTGCCAGCAGCCCGGGAGGCCCCTACGAGCAGTACTTC.

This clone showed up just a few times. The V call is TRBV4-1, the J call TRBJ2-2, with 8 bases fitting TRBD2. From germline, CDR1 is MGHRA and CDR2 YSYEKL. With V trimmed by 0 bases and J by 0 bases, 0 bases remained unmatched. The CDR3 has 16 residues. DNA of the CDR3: TGCGCCAGCAGCCAAGAACTAGCGGCGAACACCGGGGAGCTGTTTTTT. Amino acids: CASSQELAANTGELFF.

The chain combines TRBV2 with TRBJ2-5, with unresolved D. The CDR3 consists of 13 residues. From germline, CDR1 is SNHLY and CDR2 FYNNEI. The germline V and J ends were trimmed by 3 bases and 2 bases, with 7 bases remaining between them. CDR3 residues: CASSDGPQETQYF. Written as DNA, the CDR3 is TGTGCCAGCAGTGACGGGCCTCAAGAGACCCAGTACTTC.

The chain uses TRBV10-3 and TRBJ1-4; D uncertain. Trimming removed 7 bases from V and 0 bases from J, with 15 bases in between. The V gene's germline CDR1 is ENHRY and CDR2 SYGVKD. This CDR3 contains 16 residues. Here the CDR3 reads CAIKKTVVATNEKLFF. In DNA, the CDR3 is TGTGCCATCAAGAAGACGGTGGTTGCAACTAATGAAAAACTGTTTTTT.

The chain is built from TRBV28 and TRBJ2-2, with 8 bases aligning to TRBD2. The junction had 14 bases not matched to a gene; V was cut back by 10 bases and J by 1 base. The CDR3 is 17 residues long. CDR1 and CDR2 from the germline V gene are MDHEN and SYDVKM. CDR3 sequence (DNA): TGTGCCACCTTAAGCGGGAGAGGATCTCAGAACACCGGGGAGCTGTTTTTT. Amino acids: CATLSGRGSQNTGELFF.

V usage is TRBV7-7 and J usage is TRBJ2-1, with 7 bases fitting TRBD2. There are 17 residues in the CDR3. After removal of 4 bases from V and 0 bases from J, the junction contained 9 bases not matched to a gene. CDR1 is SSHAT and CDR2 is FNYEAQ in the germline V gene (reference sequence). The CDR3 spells CASSSGSSGSSYNEQFF. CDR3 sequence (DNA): TGTGCCAGCAGCTCCGGATCTAGCGGTAGCTCCTACAATGAGCAGTTCTTC.

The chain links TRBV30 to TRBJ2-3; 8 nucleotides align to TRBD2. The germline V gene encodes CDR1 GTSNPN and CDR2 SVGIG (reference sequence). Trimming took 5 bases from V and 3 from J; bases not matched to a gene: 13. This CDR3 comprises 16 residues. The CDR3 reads CAWSSRREVWTDTQYF. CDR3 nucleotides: TGTGCCTGGTCCTCACGGCGGGAGGTGTGGACAGATACGCAGTATTTT.

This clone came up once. DNA of the CDR3: TGTGCCAGCAGTTTGCAAACCTGGACTAGCGGTTCCTACGAGCAGTACTTC. Translated: CASSLQTWTSGSYEQYF. The chain recombines TRBV28 with TRBJ2-7; 10 bases agree with TRBD2. The CDR3 has 17 amino acids. Germline CDR1 reads MDHEN; CDR2 reads SYDVKM. The J segment lost 1 base and the V segment lost 3 bases, leaving 9 bases of the junction unmatched.

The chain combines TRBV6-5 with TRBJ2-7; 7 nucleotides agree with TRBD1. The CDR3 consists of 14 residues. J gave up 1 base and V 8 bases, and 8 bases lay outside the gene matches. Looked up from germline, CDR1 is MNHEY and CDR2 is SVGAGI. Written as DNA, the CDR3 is TGTGCCAGCGGCCCGACAGGGCCTTCCTACGAGCAGTACTTC. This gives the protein CASGPTGPSYEQYF.

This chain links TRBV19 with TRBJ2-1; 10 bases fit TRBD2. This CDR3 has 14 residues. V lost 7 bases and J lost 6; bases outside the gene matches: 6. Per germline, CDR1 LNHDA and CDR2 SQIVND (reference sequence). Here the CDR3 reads CASMSGRASNEQFF. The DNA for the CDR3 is TGTGCCAGTATGAGCGGGAGGGCTAGCAATGAGCAGTTCTTC.

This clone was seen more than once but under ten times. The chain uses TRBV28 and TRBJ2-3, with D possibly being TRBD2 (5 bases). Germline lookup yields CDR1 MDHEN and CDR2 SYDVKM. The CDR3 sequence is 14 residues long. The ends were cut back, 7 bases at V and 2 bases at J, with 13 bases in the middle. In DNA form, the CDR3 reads TGTGCCAGCAAAATTGGGAGACTCACAGATACGCAGTATTTT. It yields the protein CASKIGRLTDTQYF.

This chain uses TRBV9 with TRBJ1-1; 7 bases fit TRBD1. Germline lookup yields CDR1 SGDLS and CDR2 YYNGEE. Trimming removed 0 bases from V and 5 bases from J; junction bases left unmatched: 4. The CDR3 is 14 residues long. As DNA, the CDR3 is TGTGCCAGCAGCGTAGCCGCCAGGGGGACTGAAGCTTTCTTT. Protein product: CASSVAARGTEAFF.

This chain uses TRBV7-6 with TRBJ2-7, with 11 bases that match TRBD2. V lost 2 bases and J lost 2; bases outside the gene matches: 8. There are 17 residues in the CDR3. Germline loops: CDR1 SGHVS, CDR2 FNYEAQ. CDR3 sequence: CASSLSGTSGRAYEQYF. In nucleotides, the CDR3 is TGTGCCAGCAGCTTATCGGGGACTAGCGGCCGAGCCTACGAGCAGTACTTC.

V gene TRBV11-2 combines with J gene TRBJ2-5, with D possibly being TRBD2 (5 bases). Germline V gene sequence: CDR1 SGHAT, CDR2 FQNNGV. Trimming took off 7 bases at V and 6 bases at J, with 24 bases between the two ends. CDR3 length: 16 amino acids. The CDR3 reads CASTIGSGIASQTQYF. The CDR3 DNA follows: TGTGCCAGCACCATCGGGTCCGGGATAGCCAGCCAGACCCAGTACTTC.